Below, 12 T cell receptor beta chains from the same sample are listed, as sequenced in a study of regulatory T cells in long-lasting Graves disease. The sample's time point: persistent/refractory GD, antithyroid drugs over 5 years with positive TRAb. Following extraction of RNA from PBMCs, that RNA was used to make the TCR library. Construction of the TCR beta libraries employed iRepertoire HTBI primers in conjunction with Arm-PCR of CDR3 regions. TCRdb used MiXCR to reprocess the multiplex PCR reads, holding one entry per CDR3 protein. Of roughly 700,000 distinct CDR3 sequences listed, approximately 31% are singletons. The sequences come from peripheral blood mononuclear cells (PBMCs), collected when the disease was refractory, from a patient treated with antithyroid drugs. Every receptor here comes from a female donor with Graves disease.

The gene calls are TRBV20-1 and TRBJ1-3; D gene ambiguous. Trimming stripped 8 bases from V and 2 bases from J, with 13 bases between. The CDR3 length is 13 residues. The germline CDR1 and CDR2 sequences are DFQATT and SNEGSKA (reference sequence). The CDR3 DNA reads as TGCAGTACCTCCAAGGGCGCTGGAAACACCATATATTTT. This sequence encodes CSTSKGAGNTIYF.

This clonotype appeared a few times. V gene TRBV9 combines with J gene TRBJ1-2, with 8 bases lining up with TRBD1. Germline V gives CDR1 SGDLS, CDR2 YYNGEE. This CDR3 spans 17 amino acids. Trimming removed 3 bases from V and 0 bases from J; junction bases left unmatched: 10. CDR3 in DNA: TGTGCCAGCAGCGCCGCCTCAGGGGGCGAAGCTAACTATGGCTACACCTTC. Protein sequence: CASSAASGGEANYGYTF.

The CDR3 sequence: CASSARGGGEAFF. The CDR3 nucleotides are TGTGCCAGCAGCGCCCGGGGGGGCGGTGAAGCTTTCTTT. This chain uses TRBV7-2 with TRBJ1-1; D is possibly TRBD1 (6 bases). Trimming left V 5 bases short and J 7 bases short, with 14 bases between. Germline V gives CDR1 SGHTA, CDR2 FQGNSA. The CDR3 runs to 13 residues. Looking up the rest from reference TRBV7-2 and TRBJ1-1 gives the full variable domain: GAGVSQSPSNKVTEKGKDVELRCDPISGHTALYWYRQSLGQGLEFLIYFQGNSAPDKSGLPSDRFSAERTGGSVSTLTIQRTQQEDSAVYLCASSARGGGEAFFGQGTRLTVV.

This clonotype was seen a few times. J is TRBJ2-7 and V is TRBV20-1; the D is unclear. This CDR3 contains 12 residues. The ends were cut back, 1 base at V and 6 bases at J, with 10 bases in the middle. Germline loops: CDR1 DFQATT, CDR2 SNEGSKA (reference sequence). CDR3: CSARGTSSEQYF. CDR3 coding DNA: TGCAGTGCTAGAGGGACCTCCAGCGAGCAGTACTTC.

This clonotype was recorded a few times. This chain joins TRBV5-4 and TRBJ1-4; no clear D. The V gene lost 4 bases and the J gene lost 7 bases, with 17 bases spanning the gap. The CDR3 consists of 15 residues. Germline V gene lookup returns CDR1 SGHNT and CDR2 YYREEE (reference sequence). The chain's CDR3 is CASSEKGVEGEKLFF. Written as DNA, the CDR3 is TGTGCCAGCAGCGAGAAGGGAGTTGAAGGTGAAAAACTGTTTTTT.

The sample holds a few counts of this clonotype. The rearrangement uses TRBV5-1 and TRBJ1-4; D remains unclear. This CDR3 has 14 residues. Germline CDR1 is SGHRS and CDR2 is YFSETQ. Trimming pared 4 bases from V and 5 bases from J, leaving 12 bases between. The CDR3 DNA sequence: TGCGCCAGCAGCGTGCTACGGAGGAATGAAAAACTGTTTTTT. This codes for CASSVLRRNEKLFF.

This clonotype was seen many times. The chain employs TRBV11-2 and TRBJ2-7; D remains unclear. V dropped 5 bases and J dropped 12 bases, with 14 bases sitting between them. The length of the CDR3 is 11 residues. CDR1 SGHAT and CDR2 FQNNGV come from the germline V gene. Written as DNA, the CDR3 is TGTGCCAGCAGCATACGGACGGAGAGGTACTTC. Translation gives CASSIRTERYF.

The chain links TRBV30 to TRBJ1-4; D remains ambiguous. V was clipped by 5 bases and J by 7 bases, with 14 bases between them. This CDR3 has 13 amino acids. CDR1 and CDR2 from the germline V gene are GTSNPN and SVGIG (reference sequence). CDR3 in DNA: TGTGCCTGGGGTACGGAGGGCGGTGAAAAACTGTTTTTT. This gives the protein CAWGTEGGEKLFF.

The chain uses TRBV10-3 and TRBJ1-1; D gene ambiguous. The CDR3 covers 14 residues. Between the trimmed V and J ends, which lost 6 bases and 3 bases, there was a span of 14 bases. Per the germline V gene, CDR1 is ENHRY and CDR2 is SYGVKD. DNA for the CDR3: TGTGCCATCAGGACACGGGCGCAAGACACTGAAGCTTTCTTT. This gives the protein CAIRTRAQDTEAFF.

V is TRBV20-1 and J is TRBJ2-5; no clear D gene. This CDR3 region has 13 residues. The V gene's germline CDR1 is DFQATT and CDR2 SNEGSKA (reference sequence). V was trimmed by 2 bases and J by 8 bases, leaving 15 bases between them. In DNA, the CDR3 is TGCAGTGCTAGAAGCGACTCACCGGGCACCCAGTACTTC. Its protein product is CSARSDSPGTQYF.

The chain couples TRBV2 to TRBJ2-3; no definite D call. This CDR3 region has 16 residues. The V gene lost 2 bases and the J gene lost 1 base, with 13 bases spanning the gap. Germline CDR1 and CDR2: SNHLY and FYNNEI. CDR3 in amino acids: CASSEFRLEGTDTQYF. The DNA of the CDR3 is TGTGCCAGCAGTGAATTCCGTCTAGAAGGCACAGATACGCAGTATTTT.

The chain carries TRBV20-1 and TRBJ2-5; TRBD2 is a possible D gene (5 bases). V was shortened by 1 base and J by 4 bases, with 16 bases between the two germline ends. Germline V gene data show CDR1 as DFQATT and CDR2 as SNEGSKA (reference sequence). The length of the CDR3 is 15 residues. This chain's CDR3 is CSARVRAPGGETQYF. The CDR3, as DNA: TGCAGTGCTAGAGTTCGCGCCCCCGGAGGAGAGACCCAGTACTTC.